A selection of T cell receptor beta chains follows, all from one sample in a study of shared clonotypes between healthy human individuals. The table came from immunoSEQ multiplex PCR; TCRdb's copy has only in-frame clones and leaves some out. The sample contains about 1.5 million clones, 95% to 99% of which appear only once. Sequencing was carried out using naive CD4+ T cells sorted from blood. The receptors were gathered from a man aged 25-45 years in good health. Each CDR3 is given with its conserved first and last residue. Fields, in order: D gene, J gene, V gene, clone size, CDR3 DNA, CDR3 protein. D genes are given only for firm matches. The size field is filled for only some rows; it gives once, few, many or a size class.

>-|TRBJ2-1|TRBV9|-
TGTGCCAGCCAGAACCAGGGAGACAATGAGCAGTTCTTC
CASQNQGDNEQFF
>TRBD1|TRBJ1-2|TRBV28|-
TGTGCCAGCAGTTTATCCGGCAGGGGGCGCTCTGGCTACACCTTC
CASSLSGRGRSGYTF
>TRBD2|TRBJ2-3|TRBV4-2|-
TGTGCCAGCAGCCAAGAGGCTAGCGGGAGGACAGATACGCAGTATTTT
CASSQEASGRTDTQYF
>-|TRBJ1-4|TRBV25-1|-
TGTGCCAGCAGCCGCGGAGGAGCTGGTGAAAAACTGTTTTTT
CASSRGGAGEKLFF
>TRBD2|TRBJ2-7|TRBV5-1|-
TGCGCCAGCAGCTCCCCGGGACTAACGGGACCTACCGACGAGCAGTACTTC
CASSSPGLTGPTDEQYF
>TRBD1|TRBJ2-5|TRBV2|-
TGTGCCAGCAGTGGGCTGACAGGGGGAAGGGAGACCCAGTACTTC
CASSGLTGGRETQYF
>TRBD2|TRBJ2-1|TRBV5-8|-
TGTGCCAGCAGCCCCGGGACTAGCCTTTACAATGAGCAGTTCTTC
CASSPGTSLYNEQFF
>-|TRBJ1-1|TRBV18|-
TGTGCCAGCTCACCACGGAGGGGGGCAGGTGCGAACACTGAAGCTTTCTTT
CASSPRRGAGANTEAFF
>-|TRBJ2-3|TRBV30|-
TGTGCCTGGAGTGTACATCGGGAGGATACGCAGTATTTT
CAWSVHREDTQYF
>-|TRBJ2-1|TRBV7-3|-
TGTGCCAGCAGCAGTCCCTTCGGATCCGAGCAGTTCTTC
CASSSPFGSEQFF
>-|TRBJ2-7|TRBV5-1|-
TGCGCCAGCAGCTCGGACAGTCCCAACGAGCAGTACTTC
CASSSDSPNEQYF
>TRBD1|TRBJ2-1|TRBV7-8|once
TGTGCCAGCAGCTTTCAGACAGGGTACTACAATGAGCAGTTCTTC
CASSFQTGYYNEQFF
>-|TRBJ2-7|TRBV6-1|few
TGTGCCAGCAGTGAAAGGGTCCGAAGGAACTACGAGCAGTACTTC
CASSERVRRNYEQYF
>TRBD2|TRBJ2-3|TRBV29-1|once
TGCAGCGTGGAAGTCGGACTAGCAACAGATACGCAGTATTTT
CSVEVGLATDTQYF
>-|TRBJ2-3|TRBV6-5|-
TGTGCCAGCAGTTCCCTCAGTCCTGGTCTCCCAGATACGCAGTATTTT
CASSSLSPGLPDTQYF
>TRBD2|TRBJ2-7|TRBV28|-
TGTGCCAGCCGCGGACTAGCGGGAGAGGGATTCTTTTTGCCTTACGAGCAGTACTTC
CASRGLAGEGFFLPYEQYF
>TRBD2|TRBJ2-1|TRBV9|once
TGTGCCAGCGGTGCGGGAGGGATATACAATGAGCAGTTCTTC
CASGAGGIYNEQFF
>-|TRBJ2-7|TRBV27|-
TGTGCCAGCAGTTTATTGATGGGGGGTAACGAGCAGTACTTC
CASSLLMGGNEQYF
>TRBD1|TRBJ2-7|TRBV5-4|-
TGTGCCAGCAGCGGATCCGGGACAGGGTCCTACGAGCAGTACTTC
CASSGSGTGSYEQYF
>-|TRBJ1-3|TRBV7-6|-
TGTGCCAGCAGCTTGGGAAGGGCCAGGGACTCTGGAAACACCATATATTTT
CASSLGRARDSGNTIYF
>-|TRBJ2-7|TRBV4-2|-
TGTGCCAGCACCCTGGACGGGAGAGGGGTCCTCGAGCAGTACTTC
CASTLDGRGVLEQYF
>-|TRBJ2-7|TRBV30|-
TGTGCCTGGAGTACCCGGGGTAGCGAGCAGTACTTC
CAWSTRGSEQYF
>TRBD2|TRBJ2-7|TRBV7-2|-
TGTGCCAGCAGCTTAATCGGTGGGCTAGCGGGAGGGATGTTCTACGAGCAGTACTTC
CASSLIGGLAGGMFYEQYF
>-|TRBJ2-1|TRBV5-1|-
TGCGCCAGCAGCTTGGGGGCAGGCCTACGAAGCTCCTACAATGAGCAGTTCTTC
CASSLGAGLRSSYNEQFF
>-|TRBJ2-3|TRBV7-9|-
TGTGCCAGCAGCTTATGGGAAAGGACTTACACAGATACGCAGTATTTT
CASSLWERTYTDTQYF
>-|TRBJ2-2|TRBV18|-
TGTGCCAGCTCACCCTTAGCGGTGAACACCGGGGAGCTGTTTTTT
CASSPLAVNTGELFF
>TRBD1|TRBJ2-7|TRBV5-1|-
TGCGCCAGCAGCTTGGTTACAGGGGCATACGAGCAGTACTTC
CASSLVTGAYEQYF
>-|TRBJ2-3|TRBV29-1|-
TGCAGCTCCGCCTTCCTCACAGATACGCAGTATTTT
CSSAFLTDTQYF
>-|TRBJ2-7|TRBV9|-
TGTGCCAGCAGCGTAAGAGGGGACACCTTAATGAGGGAGCAGTACTTC
CASSVRGDTLMREQYF
>TRBD1|TRBJ2-5|TRBV9|-
TGTGCCAGCAGCGCGGCCGACAGGGTAGGAGAGACCCAGTACTTC
CASSAADRVGETQYF
>-|TRBJ2-7|TRBV7-8|-
TGTGCCAGCAGCCAAGGGGCTAGCGACTACTACGAGCAGTACTTC
CASSQGASDYYEQYF
>TRBD1|TRBJ2-7|TRBV5-4|once
TGTGCCAGCAGCCTGAACGGACAGGGCCCCCGCGAGCAGTACTTC
CASSLNGQGPREQYF
>TRBD2|TRBJ2-7|TRBV11-2|-
TGTGCCAGCAGGAAAGCGGGGGCGACCTACGAGCAGTACTTC
CASRKAGATYEQYF
>TRBD1|TRBJ1-1|TRBV7-6|-
TGTGCCAGCAGCACCGGGACAGGAGACACTGAAGCTTTCTTT
CASSTGTGDTEAFF
>TRBD1|TRBJ1-1|TRBV28|-
TGTGCCAGCAGTTTATCCGGGACAGGGTCCACTGAAGCTTTCTTT
CASSLSGTGSTEAFF
>TRBD2|TRBJ2-2|TRBV5-1|once
TGCGCCAGCACCTTCGGGATCGCGGGGAGGGCCAACACCGGGGAGCTGTTTTTT
CASTFGIAGRANTGELFF
>TRBD1|TRBJ2-7|TRBV25-1|-
TGTGCCAGCAGTGAATGGACAGGGAGGTACGAGCAGTACTTC
CASSEWTGRYEQYF
>-|TRBJ2-5|TRBV7-2|-
TGTGCCAGCAGCTTTAGACTACCCCCTAGCAGAATAGATAAAGAGACCCAGTACTTC
CASSFRLPPSRIDKETQYF
>TRBD2|TRBJ2-3|TRBV10-1|-
TGCGCCAGCAGTTTGGGACTAGCGGGAGGAATCGGCACAGATACGCAGTATTTT
CASSLGLAGGIGTDTQYF
>-|TRBJ2-3|TRBV19|-
TGTGCCAGTAGTAGCCAGACTGGGGGCACAGATACGCAGTATTTT
CASSSQTGGTDTQYF
>TRBD2|TRBJ2-1|TRBV4-3|-
TGCGCCAGCAGCCTAACTAGCGGGAGGACCTACAATGAGCAGTTCTTC
CASSLTSGRTYNEQFF
>-|TRBJ1-1|TRBV9|-
TGTGCCAGCAGCGTAGACTGGGCGAACACTGAAGCTTTCTTT
CASSVDWANTEAFF
>-|TRBJ1-1|TRBV7-9|-
TGTGCCAGCAGCTTAATGGGAGGAGGGAACACTGAAGCTTTCTTT
CASSLMGGGNTEAFF
>-|TRBJ2-7|TRBV11-2|-
TGTGCCAGCCTAGGCCGGGTCTACGAGCAGTACTTC
CASLGRVYEQYF
>TRBD1|TRBJ2-3|TRBV5-4|-
TGTGCCAGCAGCGCGCGGGACAGGGCATTTACAGATACGCAGTATTTT
CASSARDRAFTDTQYF
>TRBD1|TRBJ2-7|TRBV9|-
TGTGCCAGCAGCGTATGGGCGATGGTTTCCTTGCCCCGGGGACAGGGGGCGTCTGGCGAGCAGTACTTC
CASSVWAMVSLPRGQGASGEQYF
>TRBD2|TRBJ2-5|TRBV7-2|-
TGTGCCAGCAGCCCGGGACTAGCGGGAGCAGAGACCCAGTACTTC
CASSPGLAGAETQYF
>-|TRBJ2-1|TRBV10-3|-
TGTGCCATCAGGCGGGACAAGAACTACAATGAGCAGTTCTTC
CAIRRDKNYNEQFF
>-|TRBJ1-5|TRBV29-1|-
TGCAGCGTTGTCCAAGGGGGAGGCAATCAGCCCCAGCATTTT
CSVVQGGGNQPQHF
>-|TRBJ2-7|TRBV7-2|-
TGTGCCAGCAGCTTAGATACCCGGCCGAGGTTTGTCGAGCAGTACTTC
CASSLDTRPRFVEQYF
>TRBD2|TRBJ2-7|TRBV6-5|-
TGTGCCAGCGCTCAGCGGGGGGCAGGAGGAGAGCAGTACTTC
CASAQRGAGGEQYF
>-|TRBJ1-5|TRBV28|once
TGTGCCAGCAGTTCCCAGGGACCTCGCAATCAGCCCCAGCATTTT
CASSSQGPRNQPQHF
>-|TRBJ2-7|TRBV14|-
TGTGCCAGCAGGGGGTCCTACGAGCAGTACTTC
CASRGSYEQYF